The subject of this entry is one TCR beta chain. Its antigen remains unknown. V shed 7 bases and J 2 bases; nucleotides not matched to a gene: 6. This CDR3 comprises 15 residues. CDR1 and CDR2 (germline): MNHEY, SMNVEV (reference sequence). These data come from a study of vaccination effects on CD4 cells after COVID-19. Whole-study context: All participants had two doses of either the BNT162b2 or mRNA-1273 vaccine.

Using immunoSEQ multiplex PCR, the repertoire was profiled, and TCRdb retains in-frame clones only, with some absent. The sample includes 65,000 to 90,000 clones, approximately 74% seen only once; the top ten take around 3%. Study-wide points: At late timepoints after vaccination, vaccine- and infection-induced clones shrank markedly.

ViraFEST assay sequencing came after antigen-specific CD4+ T cells were expanded with viral peptide pools. Between days 9 and 11 of culture, CD4+ T cells were separated out. Testing of the vaccine recipients showed negative nucleocapsid antibodies and no prior SARS-CoV-2 infection. Specimen: CD4+ T cells from PBMCs cultured with HCoV-NL63 spike peptides, collected before COVID-19 vaccination. This receptor was taken from a human donor who received a COVID-19 vaccine. The rearrangement uses TRBV27 and TRBJ2-2; 8 bases match TRBD1. CDR3 DNA: TGTGCCAGCACCAAGGACAGGGTAAACACCGGGGAGCTGTTTTTT. Amino acids: CASTKDRVNTGELFF.